This T cell receptor (beta chain) was sequenced for a study of cytomegalovirus exposure and HLA in healthy donors. Findings of the study overall: A later analysis linked a missense DCLRE1C variant to TCR beta V- and J-gene trimming. Available immune exposure information was restricted to CMV serostatus only.

The length of the CDR3 is 12 residues. The V and J ends lost 10 bases and 5 bases, in that order; junction bases with no gene match: 5. CDR1 is MNHEY and CDR2 is SVGAGI in the germline V gene. Remarks on this clone: Its antigen is undetermined.

The study ran its PCR with 60 Vbeta and 13 Jbeta primers. In the original processing: Approximately 72 million unique TCR beta chains, roughly 11 million of them shared, were counted by a later analysis. TCRdb keeps only in-frame clones here, not all; method: immunoSEQ multiplex PCR. Clone size and V and J calls were adopted from that table, with D and trimming inferred from the DNA. The top ten clones hold roughly 1.5% of a sample with over 100,000 clones, 60% to 80% of them seen once. The genes are TRBV6-5 and TRBJ1-5, with 7 bases aligning to TRBD1. Sequenced sample: PBMCs. This sequence originates from a female donor in good health and CMV-seronegative. The CDR3 sequence: CATRTGDQPQHF. In DNA form, the CDR3 reads TGTGCCACCCGGACAGGAGATCAGCCCCAGCATTTT.